This T cell receptor beta chain was captured in a study of identical twins. This clonotype was found many times. Its specificity is not known. Study conclusions and caveats: Whereas memory repertoires showed no such difference, abundant cord blood beta clonotypes carried fewer insertions.

V lost 2 bases to trimming and J lost 6 bases, with 8 bases between them. There are 13 residues in the CDR3. Germline loops: CDR1 LGHNA, CDR2 YSLEER. Each CDR3 protein is one row after TCRdb ran MiXCR on the 5' RACE reads. This sample has some 230,000 distinct CDR3 sequences, with 5% to 7% found just once. This sample also belongs to another study, concerning T cells expressing NK-cell markers.

The J gene is TRBJ2-1, the V gene TRBV4-3, with D uncertain. Sequenced material: CD8+ T cells sorted from blood. This receptor was obtained from a woman between 18 and 29 years old in good health. CDR3 protein: CASSQNYANEQFF. CDR3 coding DNA: TGCGCCAGCAGCCAAAACTATGCCAATGAGCAGTTCTTC.